This record covers a single TCR beta chain. Its antigen is still unknown. Other DNA sequences in the sample encode the same CDR3. This specimen belongs to a study of shared clonotypes between healthy human individuals. Running of the assay took place at deep level. Sequencing used immunoSEQ multiplex PCR; TCRdb keeps in-frame clones, though not all of them. The sample includes more than 2 million clones, 90% to 95% of them seen just once. Study results and limitations: Some naive CD4 clonotypes, around 4.7%, turned up in common across several donors.

The CDR3 sequence is 13 residues long. Germline V gene data show CDR1 as KGHSH and CDR2 as LQKENI. V gave up 3 bases and J gave up 5 bases, with 10 bases separating them. The sample was naive CD4+ T cells sorted from blood. Noted subset: CD45RA+ positively selected. The TCR was taken from a man aged 18 to 35 in good health. The chain joins TRBV18 to TRBJ1-2, with a weak D call TRBD1 (6 bases). The CDR3 DNA reads TGTGCCAGCTCACCGGACAGTACGTATGGCTACACCTTC. Residues: CASSPDSTYGYTF.